These 5 T cell receptor beta chains share one sample of origin, sequenced in a study of T cells in Graves' hyperthyroidism and ophthalmopathy. Amplified regions were TCR beta CDR3 sequences from RNA transcripts. The HTBI set primed first-round TCR CDR3 RT-PCR. TCRdb reprocessed the multiplex PCR reads with MiXCR, giving one entry per CDR3 protein. The sample holds 600,000 or so distinct CDR3 sequences; around 45% are singletons and the top ten take just under 8.5%. Sequenced material: peripheral blood or thyroid tissue (not recorded which). These receptors were taken from a woman under 30 with Graves' hyperthyroidism.

This clonotype was observed many times. The chain is built from TRBV9 and TRBJ1-1, with TRBD1 identical over 8 bases. V shed 0 bases and J 6 bases; nucleotides not matched to a gene: 7. This CDR3 comprises 15 residues. Germline CDR1 reads SGDLS; CDR2 reads YYNGEE. The DNA for the CDR3 is TGTGCCAGCAGCGTAGATGGGACAGGTCGTTCTGAAGCTTTCTTT. Its protein product is CASSVDGTGRSEAFF.

V is TRBV29-1 and J is TRBJ1-1, with D uncertain. The germline CDR1 and CDR2 sequences are SQVTM and ANQGSEA. The CDR3 is 14 residues long. Trimming stripped 5 bases from V and 0 bases from J, with 13 bases between. Here the CDR3 reads CSVTMTRMNTEAFF. The CDR3 bases are TGCAGCGTTACCATGACAAGAATGAACACTGAAGCTTTCTTT.

The chain joins TRBV29-1 to TRBJ1-2, with 9 bases that match TRBD1. The V and J ends lost 8 bases and 4 bases, in that order; junction bases with no gene match: 11. The V gene's germline CDR1 is SQVTM and CDR2 ANQGSEA. This CDR3 region has 14 residues. The CDR3 region is CSSTGTGIRYGYTF. The DNA for the CDR3 is TGCAGCTCGACCGGGACAGGGATTCGCTATGGCTACACCTTC.

This clonotype has a handful of counts. The chain employs TRBV15 and TRBJ2-2; TRBD1 is a possible D gene (5 bases). Deletions cut 1 base from V and 1 base from J, with 7 bases between. Germline assignment: CDR1 LNHNV and CDR2 YYDKDF (reference sequence). This CDR3 is built from 15 residues. CDR3: CATSRGGQNTGELFF. CDR3 nucleotide sequence: TGTGCCACCAGCAGAGGCGGACAGAACACCGGGGAGCTGTTTTTT.

The table lists this clonotype with many counts. The V call is TRBV2, the J call TRBJ2-7; unclear D gene. This CDR3 comprises 12 residues. Per the germline V gene, CDR1 is SNHLY and CDR2 is FYNNEI. Trimming removed 7 bases from V and 4 bases from J, with 11 bases in between. The CDR3, as DNA: TGTGCCAGCACCAGGACGACTTACGAGCAGTACTTC. Its protein is CASTRTTYEQYF.